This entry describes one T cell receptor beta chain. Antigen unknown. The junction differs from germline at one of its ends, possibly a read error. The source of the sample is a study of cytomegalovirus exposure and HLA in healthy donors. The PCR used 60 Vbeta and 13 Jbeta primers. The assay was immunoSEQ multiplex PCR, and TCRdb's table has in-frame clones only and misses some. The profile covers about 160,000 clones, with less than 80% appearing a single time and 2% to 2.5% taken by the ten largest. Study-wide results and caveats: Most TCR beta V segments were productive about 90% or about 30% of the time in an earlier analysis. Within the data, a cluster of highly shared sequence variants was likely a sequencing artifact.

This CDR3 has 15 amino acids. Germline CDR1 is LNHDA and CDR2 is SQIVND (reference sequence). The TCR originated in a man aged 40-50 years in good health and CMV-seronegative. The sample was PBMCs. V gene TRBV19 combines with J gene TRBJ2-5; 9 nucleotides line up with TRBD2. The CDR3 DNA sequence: TGTGCCAGTAGTACGGGGACTAGCTCCCAAGGGACCCAGTACTTC. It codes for CASSTGTSSQGTQYF.